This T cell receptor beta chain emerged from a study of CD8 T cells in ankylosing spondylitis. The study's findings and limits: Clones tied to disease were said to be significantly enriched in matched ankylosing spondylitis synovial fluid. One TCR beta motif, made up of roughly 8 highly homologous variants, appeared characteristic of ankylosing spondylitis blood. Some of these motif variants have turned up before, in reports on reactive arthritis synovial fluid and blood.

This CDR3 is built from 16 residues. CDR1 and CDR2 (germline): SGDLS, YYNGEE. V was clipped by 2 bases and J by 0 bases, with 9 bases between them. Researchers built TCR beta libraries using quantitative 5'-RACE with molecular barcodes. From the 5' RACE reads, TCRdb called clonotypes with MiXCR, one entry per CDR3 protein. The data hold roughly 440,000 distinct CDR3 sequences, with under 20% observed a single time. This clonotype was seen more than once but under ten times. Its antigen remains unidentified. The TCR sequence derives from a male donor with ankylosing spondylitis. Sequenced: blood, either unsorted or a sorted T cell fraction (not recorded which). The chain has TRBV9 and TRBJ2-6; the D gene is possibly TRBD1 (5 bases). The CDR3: CASSVTGHSGANVLTF. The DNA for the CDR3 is TGTGCCAGCAGCGTCACAGGCCACTCTGGGGCCAACGTCCTGACTTTC. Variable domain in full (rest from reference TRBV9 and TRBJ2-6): DSGVTQTPKHLITATGQRVTLRCSPRSGDLSVYWYQQSLDQGLQFLIQYYNGEERAKGNILERFSAQQFPDLHSELNLSSLELGDSALYFCASSVTGHSGANVLTFGAGSRLTVL.